The entry that follows covers one T cell receptor (beta chain) sequence. What antigen it recognizes has not been identified. A much larger clone lies a single base off, so this may be a read error. This was a case-control study nested in a cohort of healthcare workers in London, UK, who had nasopharyngeal swab PCR tests and blood samples taken every week. Healthcare workers were enrolled in the week of the UK lockdown, from 23 to 31 March 2020, and were followed every week for up to roughly 15 weeks. Library prep was done by 5' RACE. Instrument used: NextSeq 500. In the TCR library protocol, unique molecular identifiers were attached to individual cDNA molecules to correct for PCR bias and sequencing error. TCR alpha and beta chains were both sequenced, and the abundances of alpha and beta sequences in each sample were closely correlated with each other. Under the source paper's analysis protocol: Decombinator V4 was used to annotate the V gene, J gene and CDR3 of the TCR sequences. Expanded TCRs were defined as changing significantly between any two time points under a Poisson model with p below 0.0001. TCR abundances were normalised to the total number of TCRs sequenced in each sample and reported as counts per million. A search of VDJdb, accessed on 1 November 2021, was run for TCRs annotated to CMV, EBV and SARS-CoV-2, with TCRs annotated for multiple antigens excluded. The raw public data were reprocessed by TCRdb itself: fastp quality trimming at Q25, MiXCR clonotype calling, in-frame beta chains only. One record per CDR3 amino acid sequence lists the most common genes and DNA. It is TCRdb's table, rather than the study itself, that gives the V and J calls and clone size. This sample has about 50,000 distinct CDR3 sequences in its table, and roughly 9.3% of those were observed once. 14% to 15% of the sample is held by the ten biggest clonotypes.

The data originate from a study of early T cells in non-severe SARS-CoV-2 infection (dated by TCRdb to about 2021). The study in broad terms: Bulk RNA from unsorted whole blood was used for TCR sequencing, so alpha and beta chains could not be paired. General study outcomes and caveats: VDJdb matching was skewed toward anti-spike CD8 responses, so virus-specific expansions were likely underestimated and private and CD4 specificities were missed.

The sequenced sample was whole blood. The clonotype originates from an adult who was a healthcare worker with PCR-confirmed SARS-CoV-2 infection or an uninfected control (not recorded which).

In nucleotides, the sequence is TGCGCCAGCAGCCAGGAGACAGGTGTCACCGGGGAGCTGGTTTTT. Its product reads: CASSQETGVTGELVF. The rearranged chain carries TRBV4-1 and TRBJ2-2; matching of 6 bases hints at TRBD1 as the D gene. The cysteine opens and the phenylalanine closes a CDR3 of 15 amino acids. Kept here is only the CDR3 DNA, which spans 45 bases and is read in frame from base 1. CDR1 MGHRA and CDR2 YSYEKL are derived from the germline V gene.